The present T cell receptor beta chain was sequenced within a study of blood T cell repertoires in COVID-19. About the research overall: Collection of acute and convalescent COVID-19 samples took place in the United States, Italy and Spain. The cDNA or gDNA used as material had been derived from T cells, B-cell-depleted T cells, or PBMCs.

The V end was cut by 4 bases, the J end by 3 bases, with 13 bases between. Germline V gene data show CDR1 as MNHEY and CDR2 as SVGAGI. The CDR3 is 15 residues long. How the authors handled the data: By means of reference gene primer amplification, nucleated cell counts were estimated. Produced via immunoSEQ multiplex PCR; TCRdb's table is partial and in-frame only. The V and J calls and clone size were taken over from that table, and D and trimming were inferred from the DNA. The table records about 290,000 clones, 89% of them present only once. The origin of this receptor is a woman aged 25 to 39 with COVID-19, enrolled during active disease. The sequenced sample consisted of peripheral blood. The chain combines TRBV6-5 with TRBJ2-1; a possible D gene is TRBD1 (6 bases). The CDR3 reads CASSSQQGNYNEQFF. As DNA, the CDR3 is TGTGCCAGCAGTTCGCAACAGGGTAACTACAATGAGCAGTTCTTC.